Given below is one TCR beta chain in context. The data originate from a study of cytomegalovirus exposure and HLA in healthy donors. The CDR3 runs 16 residues. J lost 7 bases, V lost 5 bases, and 6 bases had no gene match. The germline gives CDR1 SGDLS, CDR2 YYNGEE. Primers for the PCR totalled 60 Vbeta and 13 Jbeta. TCRdb's table, derived via immunoSEQ multiplex PCR, lists solely in-frame clones and lacks some. Seen here are some 120,000 clones, approximately 80% observed once, and the top ten hold 1.8%. What was sequenced was PBMCs. The TCR originated in a man younger than 30 in good health and CMV-seronegative. J is TRBJ2-1 and V is TRBV9, with 16 positions matching TRBD2. As DNA, the CDR3 is TGTGCCAGCAGGGCCGGGACTAGCGGGGGGGCGAATGAGCAGTTCTTC. This sequence encodes CASRAGTSGGANEQFF.